The rows below give T cell receptor beta chains drawn from one sample of a study of control samples from healthy donors and cancer patients. TCRdb's table, derived via immunoSEQ multiplex PCR, lists solely in-frame clones and lacks some. Here the sample spans 150,000 or so clones, around nine tenths being singletons. The sample was blood. The receptors were gathered from a man between 18 and 35 years old in good health. Each CDR3 is given with its conserved first and last residue. A D gene is named only where the DNA matches it firmly. Size is omitted from some rows. Given values are once, few, many or a class for expanded clones.

size	D	V	J	CDR3	DNA
NA	NA	TRBV28	TRBJ1-1	CASSFRGWSFF	TGTGCCAGCAGTTTTCGGGGGTGGTCTTTCTTT
NA	TRBD2	TRBV5-4	TRBJ2-3	CASSLTGLAGDTQYF	TGTGCCAGCAGCTTGACGGGACTAGCGGGGGATACGCAGTATTTT
NA	NA	TRBV7-9	TRBJ1-1	CASSFYTASMNTEAFF	TGTGCCAGCAGCTTCTACACGGCCAGCATGAACACTGAAGCTTTCTTT
NA	TRBD1	TRBV29-1	TRBJ2-5	CSVDRWGQGQGETQYF	TGCAGCGTTGACCGATGGGGACAGGGCCAAGGGGAGACCCAGTACTTC
NA	NA	TRBV11-2	TRBJ1-1	CASSFGFLGGTEAFF	TGTGCCAGCAGCTTCGGGTTCCTAGGGGGGACTGAAGCTTTCTTT
NA	NA	TRBV21-1	TRBJ2-1	CASSQKWTSGGLAPQYNEQFF	TGTGCCAGCAGCCAAAAATGGACTAGCGGGGGGCTTGCCCCCCAGTACAATGAGCAGTTCTTC
NA	NA	TRBV4-1	TRBJ2-2	CASSQESLGLYTGELFF	TGCGCCAGCAGCCAAGAGAGTCTGGGGCTATACACCGGGGAGCTGTTTTTT
NA	NA	TRBV6-1	TRBJ1-2	CASGDFRGYGYTF	TGTGCCAGCGGTGATTTCAGGGGCTATGGCTACACCTTC
NA	TRBD2	TRBV9	TRBJ2-3	CASSVAGGGSSTDTQYF	TGTGCCAGCAGCGTTGCGGGGGGAGGCTCTAGCACAGATACGCAGTATTTT
NA	NA	TRBV2	TRBJ2-1	CASSEGDADNNEQFF	TGTGCCAGCAGTGAAGGTGATGCGGACAACAATGAGCAGTTCTTC
NA	NA	TRBV12-5	TRBJ2-7	CASGTSRSEQYF	TGTGCTAGTGGTACCTCGCGGAGCGAGCAGTACTTC
once	NA	TRBV5-6	TRBJ1-5	CASSLLSGDPKAPQHF	TGTGCCAGCAGCTTGTTGTCCGGGGACCCCAAAGCGCCCCAGCATTTT
NA	NA	TRBV28	TRBJ2-7	CASSRVLGHIYEQYF	TGTGCCAGCAGTCGGGTGTTGGGACACATCTACGAGCAGTACTTC
NA	NA	TRBV3-1/TRBV3-2	TRBJ2-3	CASSQGASTDTQYF	TGTGCCAGCAGCCAAGGGGCTAGCACAGATACGCAGTATTTT
NA	NA	TRBV7-2	TRBJ2-6	CASSRTAGANVLTF	TGTGCCAGCAGCCGGACAGCTGGGGCCAACGTCCTGACTTTC
NA	NA	TRBV7-9	TRBJ2-2	CASSQQDTGELFF	TGTGCCAGCAGCCAACAGGACACCGGGGAGCTGTTTTTT
NA	NA	TRBV5-1	TRBJ2-7	CASTRGDSPYEQYF	TGCGCCAGCACCCGGGGGGACAGCCCTTACGAGCAGTACTTC
NA	TRBD1	TRBV18	TRBJ1-2	CASSPLGTGVDYTF	TGTGCCAGCTCACCACTAGGGACAGGGGTGGACTACACCTTC
NA	NA	TRBV6-5	TRBJ1-1	CASSPRTDNTEAFF	TGTGCCAGCAGCCCGAGGACAGATAACACTGAAGCTTTCTTT
NA	NA	TRBV5-1	TRBJ2-3	CASSLGVAPDTQYF	TGCGCCAGCAGCTTGGGAGTAGCTCCAGATACGCAGTATTTT
once	NA	TRBV19	TRBJ2-7	CASSYLGGPYEQYF	TGTGCCAGTAGTTACCTCGGCGGGCCCTACGAGCAGTACTTC
NA	NA	TRBV28	TRBJ1-2	CPYYGYTF	TGTCCCTACTATGGCTACACCTTC
NA	NA	TRBV14	TRBJ1-2	CASSQAGVHGYTF	TGTGCCAGCAGCCAAGCAGGGGTACATGGCTACACCTTC
NA	TRBD2	TRBV2	TRBJ2-3	CASSERTSGENTQYF	TGTGCCAGCAGTGAACGGACTAGCGGGGAAAATACGCAGTATTTT
NA	NA	TRBV11-2	TRBJ1-3	CASSFRGLSGNTIYF	TGTGCCAGCAGCTTCAGGGGCCTCTCTGGAAACACCATATATTTT
NA	TRBD1	TRBV2	TRBJ2-1	CASLGDRTNEQFF	TGTGCCAGCCTTGGGGACAGGACCAATGAGCAGTTCTTC
NA	NA	TRBV3-1/TRBV3-2	TRBJ2-7	CASSQDDGFTYEQYF	TGTGCCAGCAGCCAAGATGATGGGTTCACCTACGAGCAGTACTTC
NA	NA	TRBV19	TRBJ1-6	CASSIGGQFSPLHF	TGTGCCAGTAGTATCGGAGGACAGTTTTCACCCCTCCACTTT
NA	NA	TRBV30	TRBJ1-5	CAWSGGGNQPQHF	TGTGCCTGGAGTGGGGGAGGCAATCAGCCCCAGCATTTT
NA	NA	TRBV24-1	TRBJ1-6	CATSDYRLNSPLHF	TGTGCCACCAGTGACTACCGATTAAATTCACCCCTCCACTTT
NA	NA	TRBV19	TRBJ2-2	CASRRGYPTGELFF	TGTGCCAGTAGGCGGGGTTATCCCACCGGGGAGCTGTTTTTT
NA	NA	TRBV12-3/TRBV12-4	TRBJ1-1	CASSLGHGTEAFF	TGTGCCAGCAGTTTAGGTCATGGTACTGAAGCTTTCTTT
NA	TRBD1	TRBV5-1	TRBJ2-1	CASSIGQGGEQFF	TGCGCCAGCAGCATTGGACAGGGCGGCGAGCAGTTCTTC
NA	TRBD2	TRBV3-1/TRBV3-2	TRBJ2-3	CASSQDISLAGGYSTDTQYF	TGTGCCAGCAGCCAAGATATAAGTCTAGCGGGTGGCTATAGCACAGATACGCAGTATTTT
NA	NA	TRBV4-2	TRBJ1-4	CASSQLREKLFF	TGTGCCAGCAGCCAGTTGCGTGAAAAACTGTTTTTT
NA	NA	TRBV27	TRBJ1-1	CASTRVKGAVFNTEAFF	TGTGCCAGCACCCGAGTGAAAGGGGCCGTCTTCAACACTGAAGCTTTCTTT
NA	NA	TRBV11-2	TRBJ2-1	CASSTRARDEQFF	TGTGCCAGCAGCACCCGGGCCCGGGATGAGCAGTTCTTC
NA	NA	TRBV10-1	TRBJ2-5	CASSARESETQYF	TGCGCCAGCAGTGCCAGGGAGTCGGAGACCCAGTACTTC
NA	NA	TRBV5-1	TRBJ1-2	CASREGSTVYGYTF	TGCGCCAGCAGAGAAGGGTCCACCGTCTATGGCTACACCTTC
NA	TRBD1	TRBV18	TRBJ1-3	CASSPGQTSSGNTIYF	TGTGCCAGCTCACCGGGACAGACCAGCTCTGGAAACACCATATATTTT
NA	NA	TRBV7-9	TRBJ2-6	CASSLGRSGANVLTF	TGTGCCAGCAGCTTAGGGCGCTCTGGGGCCAACGTCCTGACTTTC
once	TRBD2	TRBV10-3	TRBJ2-2	CATCILLLAGGPPGELFF	TGTGCCACCTGCATCCTACTTCTAGCGGGGGGGCCTCCCGGGGAGCTGTTTTTT
NA	TRBD1	TRBV2	TRBJ1-1	CASSLTTGEAMNTEAFF	TGTGCCAGCAGCCTTACCACAGGGGAGGCGATGAACACTGAAGCTTTCTTT
NA	TRBD1	TRBV3-1/TRBV3-2	TRBJ1-5	CASSHEGPGGESNQPQHF	TGTGCCAGCAGCCATGAGGGCCCAGGGGGGGAGAGCAATCAGCCCCAGCATTTT
NA	TRBD2	TRBV11-2	TRBJ2-2	CASSLSGGAYTGELFF	TGTGCCAGCAGCTTAAGCGGGGGGGCCTACACCGGGGAGCTGTTTTTT
NA	NA	TRBV3-1/TRBV3-2	TRBJ1-1	CASSQDPGSGSEAFF	TGTGCCAGCAGCCAAGATCCGGGAAGTGGATCTGAAGCTTTCTTT
NA	TRBD1	TRBV7-2	TRBJ2-1	CASSLDRGSYNEQFF	TGTGCCAGCAGCTTAGACAGGGGGTCCTACAATGAGCAGTTCTTC
once	NA	TRBV12-3/TRBV12-4	TRBJ1-4	CASRPQGNEKLFF	TGTGCCAGCAGACCTCAGGGCAATGAAAAACTGTTTTTT
NA	NA	TRBV4-1	TRBJ1-4	CASSGPRWKLFF	TGCGCCAGCAGCGGACCTAGATGGAAACTGTTTTTT
NA	TRBD1	TRBV7-9	TRBJ1-4	CASSQGQGANEKLFF	TGTGCCAGCAGTCAAGGACAGGGGGCTAATGAAAAACTGTTTTTT
NA	NA	TRBV20-1	TRBJ2-3	CSARVLDTQYF	TGCAGTGCTAGAGTCCTAGATACGCAGTATTTT
NA	NA	TRBV3-1/TRBV3-2	TRBJ2-7	CASSQAAVRYF	TGTGCCAGCAGCCAAGCGGCAGTTCGGTACTTC
NA	TRBD1	TRBV28	TRBJ1-3	CASSGRDRGSGNTIYF	TGTGCCAGCAGTGGTAGGGACAGGGGCTCTGGAAACACCATATATTTT
NA	NA	TRBV18	TRBJ2-5	CASSPGLTEETQYF	TGTGCCAGCTCACCAGGGCTAACAGAGGAGACCCAGTACTTC
once	TRBD1	TRBV5-1	TRBJ1-1	CASSLRQGRTEAFF	TGCGCCAGCAGCCTCAGACAGGGGCGCACTGAAGCTTTCTTT